This T cell receptor beta chain was observed in a study of memory CD8 T cells in hepatitis C reinfection. Indicated time point: late/post reinfection, 12 to 24 weeks after detection. Sorted cells were sequenced directly ex vivo without any in vitro expansion. With 3 bases removed from V and 3 bases from J, the gap between germline ends came to 15 bases. CDR1 and CDR2 (germline): SGHDT, YYEEEE. The CDR3 runs 15 residues. Sequencing used immunoSEQ multiplex PCR; TCRdb keeps in-frame clones, though not all of them. The table has around 45,000 clones, about 91% seen once. This sequence joins TRBV5-6 and TRBJ1-1; maybe TRBD1 (6 bases). The sequence was obtained from a man between 18 and 29 years old with hepatitis C virus infection. Sequencing input: naive CD8+ T cells sorted from blood. This CDR3 reads CASSSPHTGYTEAFF. CDR3 coding DNA: TGTGCCAGCAGCTCCCCCCATACAGGGTACACTGAAGCTTTCTTT.